Below, 26 T cell receptor beta chains from the same sample are listed, as sequenced in a study of monozygotic twins with cystic fibrosis. Data came from immunoSEQ multiplex PCR; TCRdb stores just in-frame clones and leaves some out. Here the sample spans about 32,000 clones, approximately 92% being singletons. The sequenced sample consisted of blood. All receptors come from a girl aged 2 to 10 with cystic fibrosis.

The chain couples TRBV25-1 to TRBJ1-1; 10 bases are a match to TRBD1. Germline CDR1 MGHDK, CDR2 SYGVNS. The trim removed 4 bases at V and 0 bases at J, leaving 8 bases unmatched. This CDR3 spans 17 amino acids. This CDR3 is CASSALGTGAMNTEAFF. The DNA for the CDR3 is TGTGCCAGCAGTGCCCTTGGGACAGGGGCCATGAACACTGAAGCTTTCTTT.

The chain joins TRBV13 to TRBJ1-2; D might be TRBD1 (5 bases). Germline V gene lookup returns CDR1 PRHDT and CDR2 FYEKMQ (reference sequence). The CDR3 has 11 amino acids. Between the trimmed V and J ends, which lost 4 bases and 9 bases, there was a span of 9 bases. CDR3 amino acids: CASSSGTRYTF. The CDR3 DNA sequence: TGTGCCAGCAGCTCCGGGACCCGCTACACCTTC.

The chain joins TRBV6-1 to TRBJ1-5; weak D call: TRBD1 (5 bases). Deletions cut 5 bases from V and 4 bases from J, with 12 bases between. CDR3 length: 14 amino acids. From germline, CDR1 is MNHNS and CDR2 SASEGT. In nucleotides, the CDR3 is TGTGCCAGCAGTAGGATACAGGAAAATCAGCCCCAGCATTTT. The encoded protein is CASSRIQENQPQHF.

The chain joins TRBV5-1 to TRBJ1-2; 9 nucleotides agree with TRBD1. This CDR3 is built from 14 residues. CDR1 SGHRS and CDR2 YFSETQ come from the germline V gene. The J segment lost 7 bases and the V segment lost 4 bases, leaving 8 bases of the junction unmatched. The CDR3 loop is CASSRGQGPSGYTF. The CDR3 DNA reads TGCGCCAGCAGCCGGGGACAGGGCCCTTCTGGCTACACCTTC.

Written as DNA, the CDR3 is TGCAGTGCTAGAGTTTTTGGGGAGCAGTACTTC. Protein product: CSARVFGEQYF. This chain links TRBV20-1 with TRBJ2-7; D remains unclear. CDR3 length equals 11 residues. Germline values: CDR1 DFQATT, CDR2 SNEGSKA (reference sequence). The V gene lost 1 base and the J gene lost 7 bases, with 8 bases spanning the gap.

The chain uses TRBV4-1 and TRBJ2-1; 10 bases agree with TRBD2. Trimming took 0 bases from V and 2 from J; bases not matched to a gene: 7. The CDR3 spans 18 residues. Germline V CDR1 and CDR2: MGHRA, YSYEKL. This CDR3 is CASSQDLTAGGAYNEQFF. DNA for the CDR3: TGCGCCAGCAGCCAAGATCTGACAGCGGGAGGGGCCTACAATGAGCAGTTCTTC.

This clone was observed a few times. The V and J genes are TRBV7-9 and TRBJ2-1; D is perhaps TRBD1 or TRBD2 (5 bases each). V was pared by 4 bases and J by 6 bases, with 19 bases between. This CDR3 is built from 16 residues. CDR1 and CDR2 (germline): SEHNR, FQNEAQ (reference sequence). The CDR3 protein is CASSSVIEGPVNEQFF. DNA for the CDR3: TGTGCCAGCAGCTCGGTCATTGAGGGGCCAGTCAATGAGCAGTTCTTC.

This clone appeared a single time. V usage is TRBV11-2 and J usage is TRBJ2-1; D gene uncertain. CDR1 is SGHAT, CDR2 FQNNGV, per germline. Trimming took off 5 bases at V and 6 bases at J, with 8 bases between the two ends. The CDR3 has 12 residues. In DNA, the CDR3 is TGTGCCAGCAGCCAAGTAAGCAATGAGCAGTTCTTC. This gives the protein CASSQVSNEQFF.

This chain joins TRBV6-1 and TRBJ1-2; D possibly corresponds to TRBD1 (5 bases). V gave up 1 base and J gave up 5 bases, with 11 bases separating them. Germline V gene sequence: CDR1 MNHNS, CDR2 SASEGT. This CDR3 is built from 14 residues. CDR3 in amino acids: CASSEGGRVYGYTF. The CDR3 region has the DNA TGTGCCAGCAGTGAAGGCGGCAGGGTGTATGGCTACACCTTC.

V gene TRBV6-6 combines with J gene TRBJ1-5; 7 positions match TRBD1. Germline loops: CDR1 MNHNY, CDR2 SVGAGI (reference sequence). This CDR3 is 16 amino acids long. Trimming at V came to 5 bases and at J to 0 bases, leaving 7 bases not matched to a gene. The CDR3 DNA is TGTGCCAGCAGTCAGACAGGGCTTAATAGCAATCAGCCCCAGCATTTT. Its translation is CASSQTGLNSNQPQHF.

This chain joins TRBV7-9 and TRBJ1-2; 9 bases agree with TRBD1. Germline trimming cut 5 bases from V and 4 bases from J; bases unmatched to any gene: 5. CDR3 length: 14 amino acids. Germline V gene sequence: CDR1 SEHNR, CDR2 FQNEAQ (reference sequence). DNA of the CDR3: TGTGCCAGCAGCGCGGACAGGGGAGCCTATGGCTACACCTTC. Translating it yields CASSADRGAYGYTF.

The V and J genes are TRBV4-2 and TRBJ2-1; 14 bases are a match to TRBD2. Germline-derived CDR1 and CDR2 are LGHNA and YNFKEQ. CDR3 length: 20 amino acids. V lost 2 bases, J lost 0 bases, and 9 bases stayed unmatched. DNA of the CDR3: TGTGCCAGCAGCCAATCCCCGGGACTAGCGGGAGTGGGCTCCTACAATGAGCAGTTCTTC. Its protein product is CASSQSPGLAGVGSYNEQFF.

V is TRBV7-2 and J is TRBJ2-1; 7 bases are shared with TRBD1. Trimming took 4 bases from V and 5 from J; bases not matched to a gene: 8. CDR1 SGHTA and CDR2 FQGNSA come from the germline V gene. CDR3 length: 15 residues. The CDR3 sequence: CASSSPDRENNEQFF. The DNA of the CDR3 is TGTGCCAGCAGCTCTCCCGACAGGGAGAACAATGAGCAGTTCTTC.

V gene TRBV5-1 combines with J gene TRBJ1-2; D gene ambiguous. CDR1 SGHRS and CDR2 YFSETQ come from the germline V gene. There are 14 residues in the CDR3. Trimming removed 4 bases at V and 2 bases at J, with 12 bases between. The CDR3 nucleotides read TGCGCCAGCAGCCCAGCTGAGGGCAACTATGGCTACACCTTC. Translation gives CASSPAEGNYGYTF.

The chain couples TRBV30 to TRBJ2-2; 8 bases line up with TRBD1. Trimming removed 8 bases from V and 4 bases from J; junction bases left unmatched: 9. CDR3 length: 14 residues. Looked up from germline, CDR1 is GTSNPN and CDR2 is SVGIG (reference sequence). The CDR3 nucleotides read TGTGCCGAGCAGGGGGCGCGAGGCACCGGGGAGCTGTTTTTT. Translating gives CAEQGARGTGELFF.

This clone was seen only once. V and J are TRBV10-3 and TRBJ1-2, with TRBD1 as a possible D gene (6 bases). The CDR3 length is 17 residues. CDR1 ENHRY and CDR2 SYGVKD come from the germline V gene. V lost 10 bases, J lost 0 bases, and 24 bases lay in between. The CDR3 bases are TGTGCCACCAGAGAAGGGGGTCCCTTGATCGCTAACTATGGCTACACCTTC. It yields the protein CATREGGPLIANYGYTF.

Only one count was recorded for this clone. The J gene is TRBJ1-1, the V gene TRBV28, with 7 bases identical to TRBD1. The V segment lost 5 bases and the J segment 5 bases; nucleotides outside the gene matches: 11. This CDR3 has 15 amino acids. CDR1 MDHEN and CDR2 SYDVKM come from the germline V gene. Here the CDR3 reads CASSPGDRERTEAFF. CDR3 nucleotides: TGTGCCAGCAGTCCGGGGGACAGAGAACGGACTGAAGCTTTCTTT.

J is TRBJ1-2 and V is TRBV30, with D tentatively TRBD1 (5 bases). This CDR3 is 11 amino acids long. V gave up 7 bases and J gave up 2 bases, with 8 bases separating them. The V gene's germline CDR1 is GTSNPN and CDR2 SVGIG (reference sequence). The CDR3 is CASGPNYGYTF. CDR3 DNA sequence: TGTGCCTCGGGACCGAACTATGGCTACACCTTC.

The V call is TRBV5-1, the J call TRBJ1-4; 7 nucleotides match TRBD1. The CDR3 is 16 amino acids. Germline assignment: CDR1 SGHRS and CDR2 YFSETQ. V lost 0 bases, J lost 8 bases, and 10 bases stayed unmatched. The CDR3 loop reads CASSLDRRDSGEKLFF. As DNA, the CDR3 is TGCGCCAGCAGCTTGGATAGGCGGGACAGCGGGGAAAAACTGTTTTTT.

The chain carries TRBV6-5 and TRBJ2-7; TRBD1 matches 7 bases. The V gene end was trimmed by 5 bases and the J gene end by 0 bases; junction bases not matched to a gene: 7. The CDR3 runs to 15 residues. Germline V CDR1 and CDR2: MNHEY, SVGAGI. This CDR3 reads CASSPRAGGSYEQYF. CDR3 in DNA: TGTGCCAGCAGTCCCAGGGCAGGGGGCTCCTACGAGCAGTACTTC.

The chain employs TRBV4-1 and TRBJ2-3; the D gene is possibly TRBD2 (5 bases). The germline V gene encodes CDR1 MGHRA and CDR2 YSYEKL. This CDR3 spans 17 amino acids. Trimming left V 0 bases short and J 3 bases short, with 16 bases between. The CDR3 DNA reads as TGCGCCAGCAGCCAAGACCCCAGCGGTCAAAGGACAGATACGCAGTATTTT. Its translation: CASSQDPSGQRTDTQYF.

The V gene is TRBV7-6, the J gene TRBJ2-7; 8 bases match TRBD1. From germline, CDR1 is SGHVS and CDR2 FNYEAQ. This CDR3 is 15 amino acids long. Losses at the gene ends were 4 bases for V and 2 bases for J; bases not matched to a gene: 7. Written as DNA, the CDR3 is TGTGCCAGCAGCTCTGGGACAGGAAATACCTACGAGCAGTACTTC. Translation: CASSSGTGNTYEQYF.

The V call is TRBV28, the J call TRBJ2-5, with TRBD2 matching 7 bases. The V gene's germline CDR1 is MDHEN and CDR2 SYDVKM. The CDR3 has 15 residues. The trim removed 1 base at V and 1 base at J, leaving 3 bases unmatched. In nucleotides, the CDR3 is TGTGCCAGCAGTTTATTGCTAGCGGCCCAAGAGACCCAGTACTTC. It translates to CASSLLLAAQETQYF. The full variable domain, its missing parts supplied by reference TRBV28 and TRBJ2-5, is DVKVTQSSRYLVKRTGEKVFLECVQDMDHENMFWYRQDPGLGLRLIYFSYDVKMKEKGDIPEGYSVSREKKERFSLILESASTNQTSMYLCASSLLLAAQETQYFGPGTRLLVL.

The V call is TRBV4-1, the J call TRBJ2-3; no firm D call. The germline V gene has CDR1 MGHRA and CDR2 YSYEKL. The CDR3 runs to 16 residues. The V end was cut by 0 bases, the J end by 1 base, with 11 bases between. The CDR3 sequence is CASSQDRAYGTDTQYF. The CDR3 nucleotides read TGCGCCAGCAGCCAAGATAGAGCTTATGGCACAGATACGCAGTATTTT.

This sequence joins TRBV19 and TRBJ1-2; D is unresolved. CDR1 and CDR2 (germline): LNHDA, SQIVND (reference sequence). CDR3 length equals 15 residues. Trimming stripped 3 bases from V and 2 bases from J, with 13 bases between. DNA of the CDR3: TGTGCCAGTAGTATTAACGCCGGAGGGAACTATGGCTACACCTTC. Protein product: CASSINAGGNYGYTF.

This clone was observed once. V and J are TRBV6-5 and TRBJ2-1; 7 bases map to TRBD2. The germline gives CDR1 MNHEY, CDR2 SVGAGI. This CDR3 is built from 15 residues. J gave up 9 bases and V 6 bases, and 14 bases lay outside the gene matches. CDR3 loop: CASSSGLVVRSEQFF. In DNA, the CDR3 is TGTGCCAGCAGCTCCGGACTAGTTGTTCGCAGTGAGCAGTTCTTC.